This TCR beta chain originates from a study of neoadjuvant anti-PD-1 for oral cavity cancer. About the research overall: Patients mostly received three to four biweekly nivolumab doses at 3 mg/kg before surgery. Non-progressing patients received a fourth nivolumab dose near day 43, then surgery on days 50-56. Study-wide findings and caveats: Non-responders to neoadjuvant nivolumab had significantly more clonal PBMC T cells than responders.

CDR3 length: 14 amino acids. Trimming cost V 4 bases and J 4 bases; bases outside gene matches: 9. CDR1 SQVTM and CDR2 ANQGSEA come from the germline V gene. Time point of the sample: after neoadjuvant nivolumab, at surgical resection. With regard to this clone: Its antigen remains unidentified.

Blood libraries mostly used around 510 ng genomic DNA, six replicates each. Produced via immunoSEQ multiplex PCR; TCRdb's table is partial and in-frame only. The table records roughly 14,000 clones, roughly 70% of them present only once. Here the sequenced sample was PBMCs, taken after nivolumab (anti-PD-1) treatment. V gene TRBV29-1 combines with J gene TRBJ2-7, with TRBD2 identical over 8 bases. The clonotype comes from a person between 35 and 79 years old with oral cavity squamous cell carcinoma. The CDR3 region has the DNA TGCAGCGTTGGGGGCGGGGGGCGCAAATACGAGCAGTACTTC. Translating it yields CSVGGGGRKYEQYF.